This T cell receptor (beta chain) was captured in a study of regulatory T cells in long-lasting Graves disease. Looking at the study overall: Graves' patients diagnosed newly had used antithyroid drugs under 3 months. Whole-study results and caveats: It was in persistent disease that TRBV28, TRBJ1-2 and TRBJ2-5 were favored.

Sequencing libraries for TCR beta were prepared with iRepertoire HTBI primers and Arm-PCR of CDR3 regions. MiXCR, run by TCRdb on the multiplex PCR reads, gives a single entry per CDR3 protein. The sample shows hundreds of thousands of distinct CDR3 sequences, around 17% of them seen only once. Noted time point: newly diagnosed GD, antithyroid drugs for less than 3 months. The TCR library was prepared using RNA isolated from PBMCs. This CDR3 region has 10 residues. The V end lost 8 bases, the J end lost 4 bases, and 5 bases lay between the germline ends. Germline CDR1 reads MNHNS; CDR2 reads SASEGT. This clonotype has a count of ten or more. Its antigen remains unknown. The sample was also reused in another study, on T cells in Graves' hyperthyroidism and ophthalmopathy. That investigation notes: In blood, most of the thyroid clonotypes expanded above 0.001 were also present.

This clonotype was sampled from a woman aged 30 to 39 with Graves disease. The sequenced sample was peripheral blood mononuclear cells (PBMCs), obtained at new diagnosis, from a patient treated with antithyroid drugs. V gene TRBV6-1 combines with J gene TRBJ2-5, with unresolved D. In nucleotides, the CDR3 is TGTGCCAGCCAACGAGAGACCCAGTACTTC. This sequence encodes CASQRETQYF.